Detailed here is one T cell receptor (beta chain). The antigen remains undetermined. The CDR3 is made up of 11 amino acids. V lost 11 bases, J lost 4 bases, and 11 bases lay in between. CDR1 and CDR2 from the germline V gene are MNHNS and SASEGT. This sample is drawn from a study of regulatory T cells in long-lasting Graves disease. Whole-study results and caveats: Public clonotype sharing was higher in persistent than newly diagnosed patients. Newly diagnosed disease favored TRBV20-1 and TRBJ2-1 over persistent disease. No thyroid tissue was studied; the work used peripheral blood only.

According to the study, TCR beta libraries were built with iRepertoire HTBI primers and CDR3-region Arm-PCR. How the authors handled the data: Identification yielded around 68 TRBV and 13 to 15 TRBJ segments across samples. TCRdb re-analysed the multiplex PCR reads in MiXCR, keeping a single row per CDR3 protein. These V and J calls are TCRdb output, not the study's own analysis. This sample has approximately 690,000 distinct CDR3 sequences, with about 32% found just once. Time point meaning: persistent/refractory GD, antithyroid drugs over 5 years with positive TRAb. Following extraction of RNA from PBMCs, that RNA was used to make the TCR library.

This specimen consisted of peripheral blood mononuclear cells (PBMCs), obtained when the disease was refractory, from a patient treated with antithyroid drugs. The clonotype comes from a female donor with Graves disease. This chain uses TRBV6-1 with TRBJ1-2; the D is unclear. CDR3 nucleotide sequence: TGTGCCCGCAAGGCCGGCTATGGCTACACCTTC. It codes for CARKAGYGYTF.